The 27 T cell receptor beta chains reported below all come from one sample, sequenced in a study of blood T cell repertoires in COVID-19. Here immunoSEQ multiplex PCR was the method, and the copy in TCRdb shows in-frame clones only, minus some. The sample records 120,000 to 150,000 clones, roughly 86% being singletons. The sequencing sample was made of peripheral blood. Receptors were obtained from a human donor in a cohort sampled during active COVID-19.

The rearrangement links TRBV3-1 (or the pseudogene TRBV3-2) to TRBJ2-5; possibly TRBD1 for D (6 bases). V gave up 1 base and J gave up 5 bases, with 14 bases separating them. Germline assignment: CDR1 LGHDT and CDR2 YNNKEL (reference sequence). CDR3 length equals 15 residues. CDR3 bases: TGTGCCAGCAGCCAAGCAGGGGTGGTTCGGGAGACCCAGTACTTC. Protein product: CASSQAGVVRETQYF.

The chain combines TRBV3-1 (or the pseudogene TRBV3-2) with TRBJ2-1; 9 bases map to TRBD1. The CDR3 contains 16 residues. J lost 5 bases, V lost 3 bases, and 8 bases had no gene match. In germline, CDR1 is LGHDT, CDR2 YNNKEL (reference sequence). CDR3 DNA sequence: TGTGCCAGCAGCCACACCGGGACAGGGCTGGACAATGAGCAGTTCTTC. Translating it yields CASSHTGTGLDNEQFF.

The chain couples TRBV5-4 to TRBJ2-5, with a weak D call TRBD1 (5 bases). V was cut by 6 bases and J by 4 bases, with 10 bases left in between. The CDR3 has 12 residues. In germline, CDR1 is SGHNT, CDR2 YYREEE (reference sequence). CDR3 in amino acids: CASKGLLETQYF. The DNA of the CDR3 is TGTGCCAGCAAGGGGTTGTTAGAGACCCAGTACTTC. The full variable domain, rest sourced from reference TRBV5-4 and TRBJ2-5, is ETGVTQSPTHLIKTRGQQVTLRCSSQSGHNTVSWYQQALGQGPQFIFQYYREEENGRGNFPPRFSGLQFPNYSSELNVNALELDDSALYLCASKGLLETQYFGPGTRLLVL.

CDR3 bases: TGTGCCAGCCGCCGGGACAGGGGGTCTAACTATGGCTACACCTTC. Translated, it gives CASRRDRGSNYGYTF. The genes are TRBV5-4 and TRBJ1-2; TRBD1 agrees at 11 bases. Trimming took 7 bases from V and 0 from J; bases not matched to a gene: 5. CDR1 and CDR2 from the germline V gene are SGHNT and YYREEE (reference sequence). This CDR3 spans 15 amino acids.

The J gene is TRBJ2-3, the V gene TRBV30; 9 bases map to TRBD2. From germline, CDR1 is GTSNPN and CDR2 SVGIG (reference sequence). This CDR3 contains 15 residues. Losses at the gene ends were 0 bases for V and 4 bases for J; bases not matched to a gene: 5. The CDR3 coding sequence is TGTGCCTGGAGTGTTCGTGCGGGGGGGTCAGATACGCAGTATTTT. Protein: CAWSVRAGGSDTQYF.

The genes are TRBV6-6 and TRBJ1-1; 7 bases agree with TRBD1. This CDR3 comprises 15 residues. The V and J ends lost 5 bases and 4 bases, in that order; junction bases with no gene match: 10. CDR1 is MNHNY, CDR2 SVGAGI, per germline (reference sequence). The CDR3 protein is CASSRQLQGPTEAFF. The CDR3 region has the DNA TGTGCCAGCAGTCGACAACTACAGGGGCCCACTGAAGCTTTCTTT.

The chain carries TRBV28 and TRBJ1-1; D perhaps matches TRBD1 (5 bases). CDR1 and CDR2 (germline): MDHEN, SYDVKM. V lost 5 bases to trimming and J lost 1 base, with 11 bases between them. The CDR3 is made up of 14 amino acids. CDR3 coding DNA: TGTGCCAGCAGTCCTCGACAGCGGAACACTGAAGCTTTCTTT. It translates to CASSPRQRNTEAFF. Filled out from reference TRBV28 and TRBJ1-1, the complete variable domain reads DVKVTQSSRYLVKRTGEKVFLECVQDMDHENMFWYRQDPGLGLRLIYFSYDVKMKEKGDIPEGYSVSREKKERFSLILESASTNQTSMYLCASSPRQRNTEAFFGQGTRLTVV.

The chain couples TRBV28 to TRBJ1-4, with D unclear. CDR3 length: 15 amino acids. V lost 2 bases to trimming and J lost 4 bases, with 11 bases between them. Germline V gene sequence: CDR1 MDHEN, CDR2 SYDVKM. The CDR3 nucleotides read TGTGCCAGCAGTTTAGCCTGGGGAGGTAATGAAAAACTGTTTTTT. Translated, it gives CASSLAWGGNEKLFF.

V is TRBV9 and J is TRBJ2-1; D unresolved. CDR1 SGDLS and CDR2 YYNGEE come from the germline V gene. Deletions cut 3 bases from V and 6 bases from J, with 13 bases between. The CDR3 is made up of 14 amino acids. The CDR3 DNA sequence: TGTGCCAGCAGCGGGAGAGCGACCTCCAATGAGCAGTTCTTC. The encoded protein is CASSGRATSNEQFF.

The chain carries TRBV7-8 and TRBJ2-1, with D maybe TRBD2 (6 bases). V gave up 3 bases and J gave up 7 bases, with 16 bases separating them. The CDR3 spans 15 residues. Germline V gives CDR1 SGHVS, CDR2 FQNEAQ. CDR3 protein: CASSFGTLRKNEQFF. DNA of the CDR3: TGTGCCAGCAGCTTCGGGACTCTTAGGAAGAATGAGCAGTTCTTC.

This clone appeared a few times. At one end, the junction sequence differs from germline, possibly due to a read error. The chain joins TRBV7-8 to TRBJ2-7, with TRBD1 identical over 8 bases. CDR1 SGHVS and CDR2 FQNEAQ come from the germline V gene. CDR3 length equals 14 residues. The DNA for the CDR3 is TGTGCCAGCCGCTTAACAGGGGGTTCCTACGAGCAGTACTTC. As protein: CASRLTGGSYEQYF.

This clone has a single count. The chain has TRBV6-5 and TRBJ2-7; 11 nucleotides match TRBD2. J lost 3 bases, V lost 2 bases, and 6 bases had no gene match. The CDR3 spans 16 residues. In germline, CDR1 is MNHEY, CDR2 SVGAGI. The CDR3 DNA reads TGTGCCAGCAGTTACACGTCCGGACTAGCGGGCTACGAGCAGTACTTC. Encoded protein: CASSYTSGLAGYEQYF.

This rearrangement joins TRBV28 to TRBJ1-2; D might be TRBD1 (5 bases). The CDR3 is made up of 13 amino acids. Germline-derived CDR1 and CDR2 are MDHEN and SYDVKM. V lost 10 bases, J lost 2 bases, and 14 bases lay in between. CDR3 nucleotides: TGTGCCACCTCGCGGGGGGTCAACTATGGCTACACCTTC. It is translated as CATSRGVNYGYTF.

The chain is built from TRBV6-5 and TRBJ2-2; D possibly corresponds to TRBD1 (6 bases). There are 15 residues in the CDR3. Deletions cut 6 bases from V and 3 bases from J, with 14 bases between. CDR1 and CDR2 from the germline V gene are MNHEY and SVGAGI. CDR3 amino acids: CASRRTNRDTGELFF. CDR3 nucleotide sequence: TGTGCCAGCAGACGCACGAACAGGGACACCGGGGAGCTGTTTTTT.

J is TRBJ1-1 and V is TRBV6-5, with 8 bases that match TRBD1. V shed 5 bases, J shed 0 bases, and the junction held 2 bases outside the gene matches. CDR3 size: 14 residues. Germline V gives CDR1 MNHEY, CDR2 SVGAGI. CDR3 nucleotide sequence: TGTGCCAGCAGTCGGACAGGGCTGAACACTGAAGCTTTCTTT. Amino acid sequence: CASSRTGLNTEAFF.

V is TRBV7-9 and J is TRBJ1-2, with D perhaps matching TRBD1 (5 bases). The CDR3 has 15 amino acids. V gave up 0 bases and J gave up 2 bases, with 10 bases separating them. CDR1 and CDR2 (germline): SEHNR, FQNEAQ (reference sequence). Here the CDR3 DNA reads TGTGCCAGCAGCTTAGCGCAGGGTCCCAACTATGGCTACACCTTC. Its translation is CASSLAQGPNYGYTF.

The J gene is TRBJ1-1, the V gene TRBV5-4; D possibly corresponds to TRBD1 (5 bases). This CDR3 has 13 amino acids. CDR1 and CDR2 from the germline V gene are SGHNT and YYREEE (reference sequence). Between the trimmed V and J ends, which lost 5 bases and 3 bases, there was a span of 11 bases. CDR3 bases: TGTGCCAGCAGTGAGGCGGGGGACACTGAAGCTTTCTTT. Translating it yields CASSEAGDTEAFF.

Only a few counts were recorded for this clone. CDR3 DNA sequence: TGCGCCAGCAGCCAAGATGGGCAGGGGTTCGTTTCTGGAAACACCATATATTTT. Its translation is CASSQDGQGFVSGNTIYF. The rearrangement uses TRBV4-1 and TRBJ1-3, with TRBD1 as a possible D gene (6 bases). V lost 0 bases and J 1 base, leaving 16 bases between the germline ends. Germline loops: CDR1 MGHRA, CDR2 YSYEKL. CDR3 length equals 18 residues.

The V gene is TRBV5-6, the J gene TRBJ1-2; the D gene is possibly TRBD1 (6 bases). Trimming shortened V by 4 bases and J by 6 bases, and 19 bases separated the two germline ends. The CDR3 totals 15 residues. Germline V gene data show CDR1 as SGHDT and CDR2 as YYEEEE. This CDR3 is CASSIPQGVSDGYTF. The CDR3 DNA sequence: TGTGCCAGCAGCATCCCACAGGGCGTATCAGATGGCTACACCTTC.

The chain carries TRBV13 and TRBJ2-1; 7 positions agree with TRBD2. This CDR3 has 15 amino acids. V shed 5 bases and J 7 bases; nucleotides not matched to a gene: 11. CDR1 and CDR2 (germline): PRHDT, FYEKMQ (reference sequence). As DNA, the CDR3 is TGTGCCAGCAGCCTAACTAGCGACGAGGTAAATGAGCAGTTCTTC. It is translated as CASSLTSDEVNEQFF.

J is TRBJ1-6 and V is TRBV9; tentative D call: TRBD1 (5 bases). The CDR3 covers 16 residues. The ends were cut back, 4 bases at V and 3 bases at J, with 14 bases in the middle. Germline CDR1 SGDLS, CDR2 YYNGEE. The DNA of the CDR3 is TGTGCCAGCAGCCCAGGACATCCAATCTATAATTCACCCCTCCACTTT. The encoded protein is CASSPGHPIYNSPLHF.

The CDR3 loop is CASLKGGPSNQPQHF. In nucleotides, the CDR3 is TGTGCCAGCCTAAAAGGGGGTCCTAGCAATCAGCCCCAGCATTTT. The V and J genes are TRBV28 and TRBJ1-5; D may be TRBD1 (6 bases). Trimming removed 8 bases from V and 0 bases from J, with 14 bases in between. Germline values: CDR1 MDHEN, CDR2 SYDVKM. The CDR3 contains 15 residues.

The chain employs TRBV6-5 and TRBJ1-5; D may be TRBD1 (5 bases). V shed 6 bases and J shed 1 base, with 13 bases lying between them. The CDR3 extends over 15 amino acids. CDR1 is MNHEY and CDR2 is SVGAGI in the germline V gene. CDR3 coding DNA: TGTGCCAGCAGCCCGGGGGAGGGAAGCAATCAGCCCCAGCATTTT. Its protein product is CASSPGEGSNQPQHF.

The CDR3 sequence is CASSQDRGLALIEQFF. The CDR3 nucleotides read TGCGCCAGCAGCCAAGATCGTGGACTAGCGTTAATTGAGCAGTTCTTC. The chain joins TRBV4-1 to TRBJ2-1; 9 bases are a match to TRBD2. The CDR3 consists of 16 residues. V trimming: 0 bases; J trimming: 9 bases; junction bases outside the gene matches: 9. Germline lookup yields CDR1 MGHRA and CDR2 YSYEKL.

The gene calls are TRBV3-1 (or the pseudogene TRBV3-2) and TRBJ2-1, with TRBD2 identical over 10 bases. This CDR3 is 15 amino acids long. Trimming took 4 bases from V and 7 from J; bases not matched to a gene: 7. Germline assignment: CDR1 LGHDT and CDR2 YNNKEL (reference sequence). The CDR3 region has the DNA TGTGCCAGCAGCCTAGGACTAGCGGCCTCAAATGAGCAGTTCTTC. It specifies CASSLGLAASNEQFF.

The genes are TRBV13 and TRBJ2-1; 8 nucleotides match TRBD2. This CDR3 spans 15 amino acids. After removal of 4 bases from V and 0 bases from J, the junction contained 2 bases not matched to a gene. CDR1 and CDR2 (germline): PRHDT, FYEKMQ (reference sequence). The DNA for the CDR3 is TGTGCCAGCAGCTGGAGCGGGAGCTCCTACAATGAGCAGTTCTTC. This translates into CASSWSGSSYNEQFF.

The gene calls are TRBV19 and TRBJ1-2, with D hard to call. Trimming removed 5 bases from V and 3 bases from J, with 7 bases in between. From germline, CDR1 is LNHDA and CDR2 SQIVND (reference sequence). The CDR3 has 12 amino acids. CDR3 bases: TGTGCCAGTAGTGAGAGTTACTATGGCTACACCTTC. Amino acids: CASSESYYGYTF.